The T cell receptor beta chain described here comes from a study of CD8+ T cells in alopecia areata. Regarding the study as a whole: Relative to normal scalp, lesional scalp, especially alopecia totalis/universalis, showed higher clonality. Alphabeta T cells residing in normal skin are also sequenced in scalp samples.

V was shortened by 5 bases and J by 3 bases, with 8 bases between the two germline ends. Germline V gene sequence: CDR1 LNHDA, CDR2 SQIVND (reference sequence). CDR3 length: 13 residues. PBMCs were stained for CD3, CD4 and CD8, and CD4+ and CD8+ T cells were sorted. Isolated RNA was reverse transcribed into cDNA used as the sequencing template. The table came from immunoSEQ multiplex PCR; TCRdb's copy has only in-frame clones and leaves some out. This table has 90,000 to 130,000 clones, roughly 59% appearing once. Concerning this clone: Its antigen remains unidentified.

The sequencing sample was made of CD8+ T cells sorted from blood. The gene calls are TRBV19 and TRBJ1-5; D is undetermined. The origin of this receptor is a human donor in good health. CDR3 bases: TGTGCCAGTAGTCACGGATCCAATCAGCCCCAGCATTTT. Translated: CASSHGSNQPQHF.